This T cell receptor (beta chain) was recorded in a study of T cell repertoires in cytomegalovirus infection. Study-level information: It can be stated that public TCR beta signatures indicated CMV infection as well as a matching HLA type.

TCRdb reanalysed the reads using MiXCR and keeps one entry per CDR3 protein. The sample has about 130,000 distinct CDR3 sequences, about 24% seen once; the top ten hold 34%. As regards this clonotype: Its antigen is still unknown.

Per germline, CDR1 SGHTA and CDR2 FQGNSA. V gave up 5 bases and J gave up 3 bases; unmatched junction bases: 4. This CDR3 is built from 15 residues. Study-wide results and caveats: There were carriers of CMV plus the relevant HLA, and cumulative public TCR beta family frequency identified them. CMV-specific TCR beta clonotypes restricted by HLA-C dominated the ex vivo response.

Sequencing was performed on PBMCs, sequenced either directly or after in vitro stimulation (not recorded which). The chain joins TRBV7-2 to TRBJ2-1; 10 bases fit TRBD1. The sequence was collected from a human donor in good health (CMV status not recorded). Some clones in this sample may be carry-over from other donors' samples. CDR3 protein: CASSPTGGNYNEQFF. The CDR3 region has the DNA TGTGCCAGCAGCCCGACAGGGGGCAACTACAATGAGCAGTTCTTC.